The present T cell receptor (beta chain) was sequenced within a study of Ad26.COV2.S vaccination and SARS-CoV-2 variants. Turning to the study itself: The donor was enrolled in the Ad26.COV2.S arm of the COV1001 trial.

Trimming at V came to 5 bases and at J to 1 base, leaving 6 bases not matched to a gene. The CDR3 covers 15 residues. The germline gives CDR1 SGHTA, CDR2 FQGNSA. Treatment reported: some 20 received Ad26.COV2.S at low or high dose, single or two shots; roughly 5 received placebo; per-sample allocation not given. Samples came from day 63 after the first vaccine or placebo injection. Donation came from an adult in Boston who was aged 18-55 years. Study-wide findings and caveats: Reports say spike-specific CD8+ and CD4+ T cell responses covered substantial breadth after vaccination.

Clones were read by immunoSEQ multiplex PCR, and TCRdb kept only the in-frame ones, dropping some. The data contain approximately 300,000 clones, about 86% of them singletons. Concerning this clone itself: Its specificity is unknown.

This sample comprised peripheral blood, obtained in a trial of Ad26.COV2.S vaccine versus placebo. The chain has TRBV7-2 and TRBJ2-7, with 9 bases matching TRBD1. The TCR originated in a person aged 18-65 years who received the Ad26.COV2.S COVID-19 vaccine or a placebo. The CDR3 DNA is TGTGCCAGCAGCCTCGACAGGGGGTCATCCTACGAGCAGTACTTC. Its translation: CASSLDRGSSYEQYF. The full variable domain, in which reference TRBV7-2 and TRBJ2-7 provide the parts outside the CDR3, is GAGVSQSPSNKVTEKGKDVELRCDPISGHTALYWYRQSLGQGLEFLIYFQGNSAPDKSGLPSDRFSAERTGGSVSTLTIQRTQQEDSAVYLCASSLDRGSSYEQYFGPGTRLTVT.